This T cell receptor beta chain was identified in a study of early T cells in non-severe SARS-CoV-2 infection. Across the study: Chains from this unsorted whole-blood bulk RNA could not be paired. Study conclusions and caveats: VDJdb-based annotation leaned toward anti-spike CD8 responses and missed private and CD4 specificities.

Individual cDNA molecules carried attached unique molecular identifiers. TCRdb used MiXCR to reprocess the 5' RACE reads, holding one entry per CDR3 protein. Found here are tens of thousands of distinct CDR3 sequences, 12% of them singletons; the top ten hold roughly 16%. V lost 4 bases and J lost 0, with 9 bases in between. The germline V gene has CDR1 DFQATT and CDR2 SNEGSKA (reference sequence). CDR3 length equals 13 residues. The table lists this clonotype with a few counts. Its antigen remains unknown. The rearrangement links TRBV20-1 to TRBJ2-5, with D perhaps matching TRBD1 (6 bases). This TCR was sampled from an adult who was a healthcare worker with PCR-confirmed SARS-CoV-2 infection or an uninfected control (not recorded which). The sample consisted of whole blood. The CDR3 sequence is CSAIQGDQETQYF. The CDR3 nucleotides are TGCAGTGCTATACAGGGCGACCAAGAGACCCAGTACTTC.